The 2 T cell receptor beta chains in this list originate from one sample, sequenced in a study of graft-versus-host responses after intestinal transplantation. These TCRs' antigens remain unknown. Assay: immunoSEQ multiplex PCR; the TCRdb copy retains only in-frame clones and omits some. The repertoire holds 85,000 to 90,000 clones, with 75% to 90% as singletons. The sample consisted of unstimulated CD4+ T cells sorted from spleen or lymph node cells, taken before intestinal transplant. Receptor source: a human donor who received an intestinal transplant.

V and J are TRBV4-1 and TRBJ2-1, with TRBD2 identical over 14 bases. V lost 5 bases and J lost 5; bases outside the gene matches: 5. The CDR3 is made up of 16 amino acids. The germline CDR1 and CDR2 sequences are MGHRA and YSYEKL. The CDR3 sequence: CASSAGTSGGNNEQFF. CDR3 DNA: TGCGCCAGCAGCGCAGGGACTAGCGGGGGAAACAATGAGCAGTTCTTC.

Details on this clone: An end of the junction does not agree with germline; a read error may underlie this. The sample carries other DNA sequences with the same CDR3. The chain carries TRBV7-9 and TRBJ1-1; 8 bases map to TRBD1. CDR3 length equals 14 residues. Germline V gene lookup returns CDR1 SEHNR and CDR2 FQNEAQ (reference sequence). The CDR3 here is CASSRTTGGTEAFF. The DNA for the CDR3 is TGTGCTAGCAGCCGCACCACAGGGGGCACTGAAGCTTTCTTT.